This T cell receptor (beta chain) was observed in a study of blood T cell repertoires in COVID-19. Background on the study: The study drew acute and convalescent COVID-19 samples from the United States, Italy and Spain. PBMCs, B-cell-depleted T cells, or T cells provided the cDNA or gDNA that made up the material.

The table came from immunoSEQ multiplex PCR; TCRdb's copy has only in-frame clones and leaves some out. The sample lists fewer than 400,000 clones; roughly 85% were seen once. V was clipped by 7 bases and J by 4 bases, with 10 bases between them. Germline assignment: CDR1 KGHDR and CDR2 SFDVKD. The CDR3 contains 13 residues. This sequence joins TRBV24-1 and TRBJ1-5; D not resolved. The material sequenced was peripheral blood. The source of this sequence is a young woman with acute or convalescent COVID-19. The DNA of the CDR3 is TGTGCCACCAGGAGACACGTGAATCAGCCCCAGCATTTT. Protein sequence: CATRRHVNQPQHF.